The 7 T cell receptor beta chains presented below share a single source sample, sequenced in a study of blood T cell repertoires in COVID-19. Profiling relied on immunoSEQ multiplex PCR, and the TCRdb table lists in-frame clones only, not all of them. The sample has about 480,000 clones, 85% to 90% seen once. Specimen: PBMCs or T cells enriched from blood (not recorded which). These receptor sequences come from a woman in her forties who had recovered from COVID-19.

For the CDR3, the DNA is TGTGCCAGCTCACCAGAGACAGGTGTGAACACTGAAGCTTTCTTT. This encodes CASSPETGVNTEAFF. The gene calls are TRBV18 and TRBJ1-1; TRBD1 is a possible D gene (6 bases). There are 15 residues in the CDR3. The germline V gene has CDR1 KGHSH and CDR2 LQKENI. Trimming cost V 2 bases and J 0 bases, with 10 bases left between them.

In its sample, this clone was seen a few times. The chain recombines TRBV5-4 with TRBJ2-1; 7 positions match TRBD2. Per germline, CDR1 SGHNT and CDR2 YYREEE (reference sequence). The ends lost 3 bases at V and 3 bases at J; junction bases unmatched: 9. The CDR3 has 16 residues. The CDR3 is CASSSFETSVYNEQFF. CDR3 coding DNA: TGTGCCAGCAGCTCCTTTGAAACTAGCGTCTACAATGAGCAGTTCTTC.

This clone was recorded many times. The chain joins TRBV11-2 to TRBJ2-7; possible D gene TRBD1, 5 bases. Per the germline V gene, CDR1 is SGHAT and CDR2 is FQNNGV. The CDR3 is made up of 15 amino acids. V lost 3 bases to trimming and J lost 2 bases, with 14 bases between them. The CDR3 nucleotides read TGTGCCAGCAGCTTCCTCGCAGGGTTACCCTACGAGCAGTACTTC. Its protein is CASSFLAGLPYEQYF.

V and J are TRBV11-2 and TRBJ2-7, with a tentative D call TRBD2 (6 bases). The V end was cut by 3 bases, the J end by 1 base, with 13 bases between. Germline-derived CDR1 and CDR2 are SGHAT and FQNNGV. The CDR3 is made up of 15 amino acids. The CDR3 sequence: CASSFGGTASYEQYF. CDR3 bases: TGTGCCAGCAGCTTCGGCGGGACGGCGTCCTACGAGCAGTACTTC.

V usage is TRBV7-8 and J usage is TRBJ2-3, with D possibly matching TRBD2 (5 bases). V was pared by 6 bases and J by 11 bases, with 12 bases between. Germline V gene data show CDR1 as SGHVS and CDR2 as FQNEAQ. The CDR3 is 11 residues long. The CDR3 protein is CASRMTREQYF. In DNA, the CDR3 is TGTGCCAGCAGGATGACACGGGAGCAGTATTTT. Variable domain in full (rest from reference TRBV7-8 and TRBJ2-3): GAGVSQSPRYKVAKRGQDVALRCDPISGHVSLFWYQQALGQGPEFLTYFQNEAQLDKSGLPSDRFFAERPEGSVSTLKIQRTQQEDSAVYLCASRMTREQYFGPGTRLTVL.

As to this clone: Other DNA sequences from this sample encode an identical CDR3 as well. V and J are TRBV9 and TRBJ2-1; maybe TRBD2 (5 bases). This CDR3 comprises 15 residues. Per the germline V gene, CDR1 is SGDLS and CDR2 is YYNGEE. V shed 0 bases and J shed 1 base, with 8 bases lying between them. The CDR3 loop reads CASSVGTRSYNEQFF. In DNA form, the CDR3 reads TGTGCCAGCAGCGTAGGAACTAGATCCTACAATGAGCAGTTCTTC.

The V and J genes are TRBV14 and TRBJ2-7; TRBD1 is a possible D gene (5 bases). CDR1 is SGHDN and CDR2 is FVKESK in the germline V gene. Trimming removed 5 bases from V and 7 bases from J, with 9 bases in between. This CDR3 comprises 11 residues. In DNA form, the CDR3 reads TGTGCCAGCAGCAGTTACAGGGAGCAGTACTTC. Translated, it gives CASSSYREQYF.